These 25 T cell receptor beta chains share one sample of origin, sequenced in a study of cytotoxic CD8 clonotypes in ibrutinib-treated CLL. Clones were sequenced by immunoSEQ multiplex PCR, and TCRdb holds only the in-frame ones, with some missing. This table holds some 85,000 clones, roughly four fifths found once. The material sequenced was PBMCs, taken after 24 months of ibrutinib treatment. The receptors here all came from a human donor with chronic lymphocytic leukemia.

The gene calls are TRBV4-2 and TRBJ2-1; D not resolved. Trimming left V 1 base short and J 5 bases short, with 12 bases between. The germline CDR1 and CDR2 sequences are LGHNA and YNFKEQ. The CDR3 length is 15 residues. The CDR3 DNA is TGTGCCAGCAGCCAAGGCGGTGTCCTGAACAATGAGCAGTTCTTC. Residues: CASSQGGVLNNEQFF.

The rearrangement uses TRBV7-3 and TRBJ1-6, with 9 bases matching TRBD1. Per germline, CDR1 SGHTA and CDR2 FQGTGA. The CDR3 is 15 amino acids. Germline trimming cut 5 bases from V and 9 bases from J; bases unmatched to any gene: 8. The CDR3 sequence is CASSTSTGGGSPLHF. The CDR3 nucleotides read TGTGCCAGCAGCACATCGACAGGGGGAGGTTCACCCCTCCACTTT.

The chain is built from TRBV27 and TRBJ2-5; D is unresolved. This CDR3 is 17 amino acids long. In germline, CDR1 is MNHEY, CDR2 SMNVEV (reference sequence). V shed 5 bases and J shed 2 bases, with 21 bases lying between them. The CDR3 bases are TGTGCCAGCAGTCCCCCCCCTGGGTCCGCGCGACAAGAGACCCAGTACTTC. Protein product: CASSPPPGSARQETQYF.

This clone was observed once. The genes are TRBV11-2 and TRBJ2-6; D is uncertain. Germline V lookup: CDR1 SGHAT, CDR2 FQNNGV. CDR3 length equals 14 residues. V was trimmed by 5 bases and J by 0 bases, leaving 5 bases between them. As DNA, the CDR3 is TGTGCCAGCAGCGCGTCCTCTGGGGCCAACGTCCTGACTTTC. Translation: CASSASSGANVLTF.

This clone showed up just once. This rearrangement joins TRBV28 to TRBJ2-1, with 11 bases aligning to TRBD2. This CDR3 comprises 17 residues. The J segment lost 9 bases and the V segment lost 5 bases, leaving 15 bases of the junction unmatched. Germline V gene data show CDR1 as MDHEN and CDR2 as SYDVKM. The CDR3 region has the DNA TGTGCCAGCAGTACGCCACTAGCGGGAGATCGGAATGGTGAGCAGTTCTTC. Translated: CASSTPLAGDRNGEQFF.

The rearrangement links TRBV6-7 to TRBJ2-3; TRBD2 matches 7 bases. TRBV6-7 is labeled an ORF, and its function is uncertain. The V and J ends lost 7 bases and 2 bases, in that order; junction bases with no gene match: 9. The CDR3 length is 15 residues. CDR3 sequence reads: CASTVLATYTDTQYF. CDR3 nucleotides: TGTGCCAGCACGGTACTAGCGACTTACACAGATACGCAGTATTTT.

Turning to this clone: The junction differs from germline at one of its ends, possibly a read error. This chain connects TRBV7-7 to TRBJ2-1, with 9 bases fitting TRBD2. Germline V gene data show CDR1 as SSHAT and CDR2 as FNYEAQ (reference sequence). The CDR3 runs to 14 residues. CDR3 bases: TGTGCTAGCAGTAGGACTAGCGAAGGGAATGAGCAGTTCTTC. Translated, it gives CASSRTSEGNEQFF.

Comments on this clone: The same CDR3 arises from other DNA sequences in this sample as well. This sequence joins TRBV5-1 and TRBJ2-1; D is undetermined. V lost 0 bases and J lost 0, with 4 bases in between. The CDR3 covers 14 residues. Looked up from germline, CDR1 is SGHRS and CDR2 is YFSETQ. This chain's CDR3 is CASSLEYSYNEQFF. The CDR3 DNA is TGCGCCAGCAGCTTGGAATACTCCTACAATGAGCAGTTCTTC.

The chain recombines TRBV19 with TRBJ2-7; no clear D gene. Germline CDR1 LNHDA, CDR2 SQIVND (reference sequence). Trimming removed 7 bases from V and 5 bases from J, with 21 bases in between. The CDR3 contains 15 residues. In DNA, the CDR3 is TGTGCCAGTACCGACCTTGTTACCCCGGGCCACGAGCAGTACTTC. Translating it yields CASTDLVTPGHEQYF.

The J gene is TRBJ2-5, the V gene TRBV5-1; 12 nucleotides line up with TRBD1. From germline, CDR1 is SGHRS and CDR2 YFSETQ. V was clipped by 4 bases and J by 4 bases; unmatched bases: 5. The CDR3 is 15 amino acids. The DNA for the CDR3 is TGCGCCAGCAGCGCCGGGACAGGGGGCCGAGAGACCCAGTACTTC. Translation: CASSAGTGGRETQYF.

V and J are TRBV9 and TRBJ1-5; TRBD1 agrees at 11 bases. CDR1 is SGDLS and CDR2 is YYNGEE in the germline V gene. The CDR3 loop spans 15 amino acids. V lost 3 bases to trimming and J lost 2 bases; unmatched junction nucleotides: 1. This CDR3 is CASSAGQGGNQPQHF. CDR3 coding DNA: TGTGCCAGCAGCGCGGGACAGGGGGGCAATCAGCCCCAGCATTTT.

The J gene is TRBJ2-5, the V gene TRBV19, with D perhaps TRBD1 (6 bases). From germline, CDR1 is LNHDA and CDR2 SQIVND (reference sequence). CDR3 length equals 13 residues. With 4 bases removed from V and 3 bases from J, the gap between germline ends came to 9 bases. The CDR3 protein is CASSRHREETQYF. CDR3 in DNA: TGTGCCAGTAGTAGACACAGGGAAGAGACCCAGTACTTC.

In its sample, this clone was seen a few times. The chain combines TRBV5-1 with TRBJ2-7; 13 nucleotides align to TRBD2. The trim removed 2 bases at V and 0 bases at J, leaving 2 bases unmatched. Looked up from germline, CDR1 is SGHRS and CDR2 is YFSETQ. The CDR3 runs to 16 residues. The CDR3 region is CASSFGTSGDSYEQYF. In DNA, the CDR3 is TGCGCCAGCAGCTTTGGGACTAGCGGGGACTCCTACGAGCAGTACTTC.

The chain combines TRBV5-1 with TRBJ1-6; D unresolved. CDR1 and CDR2 (germline): SGHRS, YFSETQ. The length of the CDR3 is 14 residues. Trimming stripped 4 bases from V and 7 bases from J, with 12 bases between. The CDR3: CASSPTQKNSPLHF. CDR3 DNA: TGCGCCAGCAGCCCGACACAGAAAAATTCACCCCTCCACTTT.

This clone was observed a few times. The V call is TRBV28, the J call TRBJ1-2, with D unresolved. V lost 4 bases and J lost 8, with 11 bases in between. The germline V gene has CDR1 MDHEN and CDR2 SYDVKM. This CDR3 has 12 amino acids. CDR3 in amino acids: CASSSAGWGYTF. CDR3 coding DNA: TGTGCCAGCAGTTCGGCAGGATGGGGCTACACCTTC.

The chain has TRBV18 and TRBJ2-3, with 7 positions matching TRBD1. The CDR3 length is 14 residues. The V and J ends lost 3 bases and 2 bases, in that order; junction bases with no gene match: 2. Germline V gives CDR1 KGHSH, CDR2 LQKENI. The CDR3 sequence: CASSPGTDTDTQYF. DNA of the CDR3: TGTGCCAGCTCACCGGGGACAGACACAGATACGCAGTATTTT. Full variable domain (missing parts from reference TRBV18 and TRBJ2-3): NAGVMQNPRHLVRRRGQEARLRCSPMKGHSHVYWYRQLPEEGLKFMVYLQKENIIDESGMPKERFSAEFPKEGPSILRIQQVVRGDSAAYFCASSPGTDTDTQYFGPGTRLTVL.

This chain uses TRBV7-3 with TRBJ2-1, with 10 bases identical to TRBD2. V was clipped by 6 bases and J by 10 bases; unmatched bases: 12. Germline CDR1 reads SGHTA; CDR2 reads FQGTGA. The CDR3 runs 15 residues. The CDR3 reads CASSRNSGRIGEQFF. The CDR3, as DNA: TGTGCCAGCAGTAGAAATAGCGGGAGGATAGGGGAGCAGTTCTTC.

The genes are TRBV6-1 and TRBJ2-5; D unclear. The CDR3 contains 12 residues. Germline lookup yields CDR1 MNHNS and CDR2 SASEGT. V lost 5 bases to trimming and J lost 7 bases, with 11 bases between them. CDR3 sequence: CASSPEPRTQYF. CDR3 bases: TGTGCCAGCAGTCCGGAGCCCCGGACCCAGTACTTC.

This CDR3 reads CASSLAREQYF. CDR3 DNA: TGTGCCAGCAGCTTAGCCCGGGAGCAGTACTTC. The rearrangement links TRBV7-9 to TRBJ2-7, with D uncertain. Germline V gene sequence: CDR1 SEHNR, CDR2 FQNEAQ (reference sequence). V was trimmed by 0 bases and J by 7 bases, leaving 4 bases between them. CDR3 length: 11 amino acids.

The CDR3 spells CASSLAGVDQETQYF. In nucleotides, the CDR3 is TGTGCCAGCAGTCTCGCCGGGGTGGATCAAGAGACCCAGTACTTC. The gene calls are TRBV27 and TRBJ2-5, with D maybe TRBD2 (5 bases). V lost 5 bases, J lost 2 bases, and 15 bases lay in between. The CDR3 sequence is 15 residues long. Germline CDR1 MNHEY, CDR2 SMNVEV (reference sequence).

This rearrangement joins TRBV5-1 to TRBJ1-4; 11 nucleotides match TRBD1. The CDR3 extends over 14 amino acids. Germline-derived CDR1 and CDR2 are SGHRS and YFSETQ. J lost 8 bases, V lost 4 bases, and 4 bases had no gene match. For the CDR3, the DNA is TGCGCCAGCAGCAGGACAGGGGGCTCGGAAAAACTGTTTTTT. This encodes CASSRTGGSEKLFF.

The V and J genes are TRBV21-1 and TRBJ1-1. TRBV21-1 corresponds to a pseudogene. The CDR3 spans 13 residues. The CDR3 sequence: CASSTGDSDEAFF. The DNA for the CDR3 is TGTGCCAGCAGCACCGGGGACTCGGATGAAGCTTTCTTT.

The chain has TRBV7-2 and TRBJ2-3, with D possibly TRBD2 on 7 matching bases. Trimming pared 8 bases from V and 3 bases from J, leaving 15 bases between. The CDR3 extends over 14 amino acids. CDR1 is SGHTA and CDR2 is FQGNSA in the germline V gene. The CDR3 loop reads CASSQGGETDTQYF. The DNA for the CDR3 is TGTGCCAGCTCCCAAGGGGGGGAAACAGATACGCAGTATTTT.

The gene calls are TRBV28 and TRBJ1-1, with unresolved D. Germline CDR1 reads MDHEN; CDR2 reads SYDVKM. The CDR3 runs to 13 residues. V was clipped by 9 bases and J by 1 base, with 12 bases between them. The CDR3 protein is CASPPRGNTEAFF. The CDR3 DNA follows: TGTGCCAGTCCCCCGCGTGGGAACACTGAAGCTTTCTTT.

This clone was observed at least ten times. This chain connects TRBV7-9 to TRBJ1-5; perhaps TRBD1 as D (5 bases). The ends were cut back, 3 bases at V and 0 bases at J, with 6 bases in the middle. Germline-derived CDR1 and CDR2 are SEHNR and FQNEAQ (reference sequence). The CDR3 spans 14 residues. The CDR3 nucleotides are TGTGCCAGCAGCTTGACAGATAGCAATCAGCCCCAGCATTTT. This codes for CASSLTDSNQPQHF.